This T cell receptor (beta chain) was captured by sequencing in a study of breast tumors, draining lymph nodes, adjacent tissues (dated by TCRdb to 2015 to 2016). As for the study more broadly: In breast cancer patients, the study compared the TCR beta repertoires of tumor, adjacent nontumor tissue and axillary lymph nodes. In human breast cancer, the study set out to evaluate how tumor, surrounding tissue and draining lymph node repertoires relate to one another and whether T cells may move between these sites. General findings and caveats noted by the study authors: The conclusion that tumor T cells originate in lymph nodes was presented as consistent with a hypothesis rather than as directly demonstrated. A scenario in which most tumor T cells derive from the lymph node and then expand within tumor tissue was judged to be consistent with the data. The similarity between tumor and nontumor tissue repertoires was significantly greater in luminal-like breast cancer than in basal-like breast cancer. Tumors showed preferential V and J gene usage, and their T-cell repertoire diversity fell below that of lymph nodes yet above that of nontumor tissue.

Lymph node samples came from the axillary draining lymph nodes of breast cancer patients. The instrument was an Illumina HiSeq 2000. TCR beta chain libraries were generated by multiplex PCR amplification. High-throughput sequencing was used to analyze the amplified TCR beta chain products. In TCRdb, the public reads were trimmed at Q25 with fastp and aligned with MiXCR, with productive beta chains retained. All rows with the same CDR3 protein become a single entry with the most common DNA and genes. Counted in this sample were 130,000 or so distinct CDR3 sequences; around 20% of them appeared once. The top ten clonotypes cover roughly 2% of the sample. This clonotype was observed at least ten times. What this receptor recognizes is not known. Per-base qualities were not stored, and no clone one base away is much larger. V is cut back by 5 bases and J by 5 bases, with 13 bases in the junction unmatched. The CDR3 starts with the cysteine, ends with the phenylalanine, and has 17 residues. Of all the DNA, just the CDR3 is kept, 51 bases in frame from base 1. As encoded in the germline V gene (reference sequence), CDR1 is SEHNR while CDR2 is FQNEAQ.

The sequence was obtained from a female donor with breast cancer. Some clones in this sample may be carry-over from other donors' samples. Sequenced: axillary lymph node tissue. The rearranged segments are TRBV7-9 and TRBJ1-5; TRBD1 matches 9 bases in the middle. The CDR3 protein is CASSPGTGKGRDQPQHF. The nucleotides read TGTGCCAGCAGCCCCGGGACAGGGAAGGGTCGAGATCAGCCCCAGCATTTT.